This record looks at one T cell receptor beta chain sequence and its context. Its antigen is not identified. The sample comes from a study of cytomegalovirus exposure and HLA in healthy donors. Whole-study findings and limits: Based on reports, TCR beta sequences accurately predicted HLA-A and HLA-B alleles for most subjects. In a later analysis, at a false discovery rate of 0.05, roughly 17,000 TCR beta sequences were associated with HLA alleles.

Investigators did not record CMV serostatus for this donor. This CDR3 contains 14 residues. Germline CDR1 and CDR2: MNHEY and SMNVEV (reference sequence). The PCR made use of 60 Vbeta and 13 Jbeta primers. Measured with immunoSEQ multiplex PCR; TCRdb has only the in-frame clones, and not every one. Here the sample spans roughly 93,000 clones, around 80% being singletons. This TCR derives from a human donor in good health. This rearrangement joins TRBV27 to TRBJ2-5; a weak D match, TRBD2 (5 bases). The J call may be in error: the DNA end matches TRBJ2-7 better. The sequenced material came from PBMCs. The CDR3 here is CASSLSGNLYEQYF. CDR3 sequence (DNA): TGTGCCAGCAGTTTATCCGGGAACCTCTACGAGCAGTACTTC.